Below are 26 T cell receptor beta chains sequenced from a single sample in a study of blood T cell repertoires in COVID-19. Only in-frame clones appear in the TCRdb table, and some are missing; sequencing was by immunoSEQ multiplex PCR. Among about 300,000 clones, over 75% were seen once, and the ten largest hold approximately 1.2%. What was sequenced was PBMCs or T cells enriched from blood (not recorded which). These receptors were obtained from a woman in her 30s who had recovered from COVID-19.

The chain employs TRBV6-2 or TRBV6-3 and TRBJ2-7, with D possibly TRBD2 on 8 matching bases. V dropped 5 bases and J dropped 0 bases, with 26 bases sitting between them. This CDR3 spans 19 amino acids. The germline CDR1 and CDR2 sequences are MNHEY and SVGEGT. CDR3 sequence reads: CASSPGTAGDWSSSYEQYF. The CDR3 coding sequence is TGTGCCAGCAGTCCGGGGACAGCGGGAGATTGGTCGAGCTCCTACGAGCAGTACTTC.

The chain is built from TRBV27 and TRBJ2-3, with 8 bases fitting TRBD2. The trim removed 1 base at V and 7 bases at J, leaving 16 bases unmatched. The CDR3 extends over 18 amino acids. Germline loops: CDR1 MNHEY, CDR2 SMNVEV (reference sequence). The CDR3 DNA sequence: TGTGCCAGCAGTTTATTTCTCCGAGGAGCGGGAGACGGATATACGCAGTATTTT. This codes for CASSLFLRGAGDGYTQYF.

The chain uses TRBV28 and TRBJ1-2, with D possibly TRBD1 on 5 matching bases. CDR3 length: 12 residues. V was trimmed by 6 bases and J by 7 bases, leaving 12 bases between them. The V gene's germline CDR1 is MDHEN and CDR2 SYDVKM. The CDR3 here is CASRGALSGYTF. In nucleotides, the CDR3 is TGTGCCAGCAGAGGGGCCCTAAGTGGCTACACCTTC.

This clone is a singleton in its sample. The rearrangement uses TRBV15 and TRBJ2-3; maybe TRBD1 (6 bases). V shed 0 bases and J shed 6 bases, with 16 bases lying between them. CDR1 and CDR2 from the germline V gene are LNHNV and YYDKDF (reference sequence). The CDR3 has 16 amino acids. The CDR3 DNA follows: TGTGCCACCAGCAGAGAGGGGGCGCATGTGGGGGATACGCAGTATTTT. Protein sequence: CATSREGAHVGDTQYF. Full variable domain (rest looked up from reference TRBV15 and TRBJ2-3): DAMVIQNPRYQVTQFGKPVTLSCSQTLNHNVMYWYQQKSSQAPKLLFHYYDKDFNNEADTPDNFQSRRPNTSFCFLDIRSPGLGDTAMYLCATSREGAHVGDTQYFGPGTRLTVL.

The J gene is TRBJ2-4, the V gene TRBV2; D might be TRBD1 (5 bases). V lost 2 bases, J lost 5 bases, and 10 bases lay in between. From germline, CDR1 is SNHLY and CDR2 FYNNEI. The length of the CDR3 is 14 residues. CDR3 in DNA: TGTGCCAGCAGTGAAAGGACATATCAAAACATTCAGTACTTC. Amino acid sequence: CASSERTYQNIQYF.

The chain has TRBV19 and TRBJ1-3, with TRBD1 as a possible D gene (5 bases). V dropped 5 bases and J dropped 2 bases, with 10 bases sitting between them. CDR3 length: 14 residues. CDR1 and CDR2 (germline): LNHDA, SQIVND (reference sequence). For the CDR3, the DNA is TGTGCCAGTAGTTCTACAGGAGCTGGAAACACCATATATTTT. It specifies CASSSTGAGNTIYF. Using reference TRBV19 and TRBJ1-3 for the parts outside the CDR3, the full variable domain is DGGITQSPKYLFRKEGQNVTLSCEQNLNHDAMYWYRQDPGQGLRLIYYSQIVNDFQKGDIAEGYSVSREKKESFPLTVTSAQKNPTAFYLCASSSTGAGNTIYFGEGSWLTVV.

This clone was detected only a few times. The V and J genes are TRBV30 and TRBJ1-3, with no clear D. V was pared by 4 bases and J by 4 bases, with 11 bases between. The germline V gene has CDR1 GTSNPN and CDR2 SVGIG (reference sequence). The CDR3 is 13 amino acids. For the CDR3, the DNA is TGTGCCTGGATTGTCGGTTGGGGAAACACCATATATTTT. Its protein product is CAWIVGWGNTIYF.

This rearrangement joins TRBV7-2 to TRBJ1-2; TRBD1 is a possible D gene (5 bases). V lost 0 bases and J 3 bases, leaving 11 bases between the germline ends. The CDR3 has 15 amino acids. Per the germline V gene, CDR1 is SGHTA and CDR2 is FQGNSA. The CDR3, as DNA: TGTGCCAGCAGCTTAGCGGGGGGAAACTACTATGGCTACACCTTC. Encoded protein: CASSLAGGNYYGYTF. Full variable domain (outside the CDR3, taken from reference TRBV7-2 and TRBJ1-2): GAGVSQSPSNKVTEKGKDVELRCDPISGHTALYWYRQSLGQGLEFLIYFQGNSAPDKSGLPSDRFSAERTGGSVSTLTIQRTQQEDSAVYLCASSLAGGNYYGYTFGSGTRLTVV.

The gene calls are TRBV6-1 and TRBJ2-5, with 14 bases that match TRBD2. This CDR3 has 16 amino acids. The germline V gene has CDR1 MNHNS and CDR2 SASEGT. With V trimmed by 4 bases and J by 2 bases, 3 bases remained unmatched. CDR3 sequence (DNA): TGTGCCAGCAGTGTAGGACTAGCGGGGGGACAAGAGACCCAGTACTTC. Amino acids: CASSVGLAGGQETQYF.

This chain uses TRBV29-1 with TRBJ2-7; 8 bases agree with TRBD1. CDR1 and CDR2 from the germline V gene are SQVTM and ANQGSEA. The CDR3 runs 13 residues. Germline trimming cut 0 bases from V and 6 bases from J; bases unmatched to any gene: 4. The CDR3 loop reads CSVEEAQGAEQYF. CDR3 nucleotides: TGCAGCGTTGAAGAGGCCCAGGGGGCCGAGCAGTACTTC.

The chain is built from TRBV5-6 and TRBJ2-7, with a possible D match to TRBD2 (6 bases). V was pared by 4 bases and J by 0 bases, with 14 bases between. Germline CDR1 SGHDT, CDR2 YYEEEE. The length of the CDR3 is 15 residues. The CDR3 nucleotides are TGTGCCAGCAGCAAACTAGCTGAGGGCTCCTACGAGCAGTACTTC. Its protein product is CASSKLAEGSYEQYF.

The chain is built from TRBV24-1 and TRBJ2-3; D is unresolved. The CDR3 has 15 amino acids. Germline-derived CDR1 and CDR2 are KGHDR and SFDVKD. V lost 4 bases to trimming and J lost 2 bases, with 12 bases between them. The CDR3 region is CATSDPKTFTDTQYF. The CDR3 region has the DNA TGTGCCACCAGTGACCCGAAGACATTCACAGATACGCAGTATTTT.

This clone was found once. The rearrangement links TRBV3-1 (or the pseudogene TRBV3-2) to TRBJ1-1; no definite D call. Trimming took off 0 bases at V and 1 base at J, with 6 bases between the two ends. The germline V gene encodes CDR1 LGHDT and CDR2 YNNKEL (reference sequence). This CDR3 comprises 14 residues. Written as DNA, the CDR3 is TGTGCCAGCAGCCAAGATTCTAGGAACACTGAAGCTTTCTTT. It translates to CASSQDSRNTEAFF.

V and J are TRBV24-1 and TRBJ2-1; 7 bases fit TRBD1. The length of the CDR3 is 18 residues. The V gene end was trimmed by 4 bases and the J gene end by 2 bases; junction bases not matched to a gene: 13. In germline, CDR1 is KGHDR, CDR2 SFDVKD. In DNA, the CDR3 is TGTGCCACCAGTGACTCAAGAGACAGGGAAAAAACCTACAATGAGCAGTTCTTC. Translated: CATSDSRDREKTYNEQFF.

The chain joins TRBV30 to TRBJ1-1, with D hard to call. CDR1 GTSNPN and CDR2 SVGIG come from the germline V gene (reference sequence). V was shortened by 4 bases and J by 3 bases, with 12 bases between the two germline ends. The CDR3 has 13 residues. In DNA, the CDR3 is TGTGCCTGGAAGGAAACTAGGGACACTGAAGCTTTCTTT. Residues: CAWKETRDTEAFF.

In this sample, this clone turned up once. The rearrangement links TRBV24-1 to TRBJ2-1; TRBD2 matches at 14 bases. Per germline, CDR1 KGHDR and CDR2 SFDVKD. The J segment lost 7 bases and the V segment lost 3 bases, leaving 7 bases of the junction unmatched. The CDR3 contains 17 residues. The CDR3 loop is CATSDPPGTSGSNEQFF. The CDR3 nucleotides are TGTGCCACCAGTGATCCACCCGGGACTAGCGGGAGTAATGAGCAGTTCTTC.

The chain joins TRBV4-1 to TRBJ2-1; 7 bases are shared with TRBD2. Germline V gene sequence: CDR1 MGHRA, CDR2 YSYEKL. This CDR3 is 15 amino acids long. The J segment lost 2 bases and the V segment lost 2 bases, leaving 3 bases of the junction unmatched. The CDR3 DNA is TGCGCCAGCAGCCAATCTAGCGGCACCTACAATGAGCAGTTCTTC. Its translation: CASSQSSGTYNEQFF.

This rearrangement joins TRBV11-3 to TRBJ2-1, with D possibly TRBD1 on 6 matching bases. Germline loops: CDR1 SGHNT, CDR2 YENEEA. Trimming took 1 base from V and 5 from J, leaving 9 bases between them. This CDR3 spans 14 amino acids. The CDR3 region is CASSLGQGNNEQFF. As DNA, the CDR3 is TGTGCCAGCAGCTTAGGGCAGGGGAACAATGAGCAGTTCTTC.

The chain is built from TRBV11-2 and TRBJ2-1; TRBD1 agrees at 7 bases. Germline V gene lookup returns CDR1 SGHAT and CDR2 FQNNGV. J gave up 6 bases and V 4 bases, and 6 bases lay outside the gene matches. The CDR3 has 14 amino acids. This CDR3 reads CASSSPGQSNEQFF. CDR3 coding DNA: TGTGCCAGCAGCTCCCCGGGACAGTCCAATGAGCAGTTCTTC.

J is TRBJ2-1 and V is TRBV15; D is uncertain. V lost 2 bases to trimming and J lost 5 bases, with 7 bases between them. Germline loops: CDR1 LNHNV, CDR2 YYDKDF (reference sequence). This CDR3 comprises 13 residues. The CDR3 loop is CATSRRLDNEQFF. The CDR3 DNA follows: TGTGCCACCAGCAGACGGTTAGACAATGAGCAGTTCTTC.

The chain uses TRBV5-1 and TRBJ2-2, with 10 bases lining up with TRBD1. The CDR3 is 16 amino acids. The V gene's germline CDR1 is SGHRS and CDR2 YFSETQ. V lost 4 bases and J lost 4; bases outside the gene matches: 7. The CDR3 here is CASSAGTGVSTGELFF. For the CDR3, the DNA is TGCGCCAGCAGCGCCGGGACAGGGGTCTCCACCGGGGAGCTGTTTTTT.

The chain employs TRBV5-8 and TRBJ1-4, with a possible D match to TRBD1 (6 bases). Germline-derived CDR1 and CDR2 are SGHTS and YDEGEE. The CDR3 loop spans 16 amino acids. Trimming took 3 bases from V and 7 from J, leaving 19 bases between them. The CDR3 bases are TGTGCCAGCAGCTCCGCCAGGGGAAGTGTAGTTGAAAAACTGTTTTTT. This codes for CASSSARGSVVEKLFF.

The gene calls are TRBV7-3 and TRBJ2-7; D remains unclear. The V end was cut by 5 bases, the J end by 2 bases, with 13 bases between. The CDR3 runs 14 residues. CDR1 is SGHTA and CDR2 is FQGTGA in the germline V gene. DNA of the CDR3: TGTGCCAGCAGCCTAGGCCCTCTTCCCTACGAGCAGTACTTC. Protein sequence: CASSLGPLPYEQYF.

J is TRBJ1-2 and V is TRBV28; perhaps TRBD1 as D (6 bases). V was shortened by 6 bases and J by 4 bases, with 15 bases between the two germline ends. Per germline, CDR1 MDHEN and CDR2 SYDVKM. The CDR3 runs to 14 residues. The CDR3 sequence: CASRDRRTAYGYTF. The CDR3 region has the DNA TGTGCCAGCAGGGACCGCCGGACAGCCTATGGCTACACCTTC.

This chain joins TRBV19 and TRBJ2-7; tentative D call: TRBD2 (6 bases). With 2 bases removed from V and 4 bases from J, the gap between germline ends came to 9 bases. Germline CDR1 LNHDA, CDR2 SQIVND (reference sequence). The CDR3 loop spans 13 amino acids. As DNA, the CDR3 is TGTGCCAGTAGTATACGGGAGTGGTACGAGCAGTACTTC. It is translated as CASSIREWYEQYF.

V and J are TRBV7-2 and TRBJ2-7; D not resolved. Germline V gene sequence: CDR1 SGHTA, CDR2 FQGNSA. V was trimmed by 2 bases and J by 4 bases, leaving 3 bases between them. The CDR3 sequence is 11 residues long. The CDR3 sequence is CASSLIYEQYF. The DNA of the CDR3 is TGTGCCAGCAGCTTAATATACGAGCAGTACTTC.